This T cell receptor (beta chain) comes out of a study of monozygotic twins with inflammatory bowel disease. CDR1 and CDR2 from the germline V gene are DFQATT and SNEGSKA (reference sequence). The CDR3 covers 14 residues. One entry per CDR3 protein, without DNA, is what TCRdb gives after re-calling the 5' RACE reads. Here the sample table reports 420,000 or so distinct CDR3 sequences. The receptor was isolated from a human donor with ulcerative colitis or Crohn's disease, or a healthy co-twin of an affected twin (not recorded which). Sequencing used blood. This rearrangement joins TRBV20-1 to TRBJ2-3; TCRdb proposes TRBD2, but this gene call is untestable without DNA. CDR3 loop: CSASPAGDTDTQYF.